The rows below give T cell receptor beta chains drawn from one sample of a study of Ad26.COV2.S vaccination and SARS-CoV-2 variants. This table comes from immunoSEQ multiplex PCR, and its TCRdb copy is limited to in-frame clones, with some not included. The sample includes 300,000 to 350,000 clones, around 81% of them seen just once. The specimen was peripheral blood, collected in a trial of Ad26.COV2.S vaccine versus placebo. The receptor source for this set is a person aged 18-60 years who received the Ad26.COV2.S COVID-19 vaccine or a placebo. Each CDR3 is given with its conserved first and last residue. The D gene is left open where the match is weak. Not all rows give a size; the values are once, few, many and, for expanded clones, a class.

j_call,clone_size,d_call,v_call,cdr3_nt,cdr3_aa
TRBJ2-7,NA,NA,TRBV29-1,TGCAGCGTGGAGACGAGGAGCGACGAGCAGTACTTC,CSVETRSDEQYF
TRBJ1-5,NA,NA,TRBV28,TGTGCCAGCACCTCCCCGCCGGGGAGCAATCAGCCCCAGCATTTT,CASTSPPGSNQPQHF
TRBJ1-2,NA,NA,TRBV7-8,TGTGCCAGCAGCCTGGGACTGAGGAGTGGCTACACCTTC,CASSLGLRSGYTF
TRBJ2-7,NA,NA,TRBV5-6,TGTGCCAGCAGCTTGGCGGGGGCCTCCTACGAGCAGTACTTC,CASSLAGASYEQYF
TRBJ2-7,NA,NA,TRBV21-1,TGTGCCAGCAGCAGAAGGACTAGCGGGGCGTTGTACGAGCAGTACTTC,CASSRRTSGALYEQYF
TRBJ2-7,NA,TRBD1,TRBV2,TGTGCCAGCGGCCGGGACAGGGGTAACGAGCAGTACTTC,CASGRDRGNEQYF
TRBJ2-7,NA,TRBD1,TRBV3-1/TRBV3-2,TGTGCCAGCAGTAATGGACAGGGGGCCAACGAGCAGTACTTC,CASSNGQGANEQYF
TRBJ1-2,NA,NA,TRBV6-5,TGTGCCAGCAGGGACAGAAACTATGGCTACACCTTC,CASRDRNYGYTF
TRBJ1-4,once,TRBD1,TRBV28,TGTGCCAGCATAGGGGGACAGGGGACTGGAAAACTGTTTTTT,CASIGGQGTGKLFF
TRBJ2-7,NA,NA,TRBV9,TGTGCCAGCAGCACTACAACAGGGAACTACGAGCAGTACTTC,CASSTTTGNYEQYF
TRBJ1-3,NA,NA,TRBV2,TGTGCCAGCAGGTGGGACGGTGACTCTGGAAACACCATATATTTT,CASRWDGDSGNTIYF
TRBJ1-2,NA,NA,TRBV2,TGTGCCAGCAGTGAAATGGACTACTATGGCTACACCTTC,CASSEMDYYGYTF
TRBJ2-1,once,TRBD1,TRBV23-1,TGCGCCAGCAGTCCGCCGGGACAGGAATCCTACAATGAGCAGTTCTTC,CASSPPGQESYNEQFF
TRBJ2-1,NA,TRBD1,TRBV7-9,TGTGCCAGCAGCCCCCGGGACAGCTCCTCATTAGAGCAGTTCTTC,CASSPRDSSSLEQFF
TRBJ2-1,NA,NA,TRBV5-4,TGTGCCAGCAGCCCCCACGGGGGAAACTACAATGAGCAGTTCTTC,CASSPHGGNYNEQFF
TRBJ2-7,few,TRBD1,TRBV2,TGTGCCAGCAGTCGGACAGGGGGATTTATCTACGAGCAGTACTTC,CASSRTGGFIYEQYF
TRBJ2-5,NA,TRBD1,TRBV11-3,TGTGCCAGCAGCCCCGGGACAGGGTCGAAGACCCAGTACTTC,CASSPGTGSKTQYF
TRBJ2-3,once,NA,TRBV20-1,TGCAGTGCTAGTCGCCCTAGCACAGATACGCAGTATTTT,CSASRPSTDTQYF
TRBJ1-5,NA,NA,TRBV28,TGTGCCAGCAGTTTGTCCTATAGCAATCAGCCCCAGCATTTT,CASSLSYSNQPQHF
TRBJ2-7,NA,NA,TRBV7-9,TGTGCCAGCAGCCCCTCGACAGGTGCCTACGAGCAGTACTTC,CASSPSTGAYEQYF
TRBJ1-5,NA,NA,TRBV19,TGTGCCAGTAGCCCCCCTTTTGGCAATCAGCCCCAGCATTTT,CASSPPFGNQPQHF
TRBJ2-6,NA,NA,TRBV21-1,TGTGCCAGCAGCAAAGTAGGTGTTGGGGGCTTGGAAGGGGCCAACGTCCTGACTTTC,CASSKVGVGGLEGANVLTF
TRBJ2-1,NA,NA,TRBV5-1,TGCGCCAGCAGCGGGCAGGGTAGGACGTACAATGAGCAGTTCTTC,CASSGQGRTYNEQFF
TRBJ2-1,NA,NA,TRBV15,TGTGCCACCAGCCAGGACTCCGCCAATGAGCAGTTCTTC,CATSQDSANEQFF
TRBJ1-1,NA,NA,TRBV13,TGTGCCAGCAGCTTAGGGACTTTGTTGACTGAAGCTTTCTTT,CASSLGTLLTEAFF
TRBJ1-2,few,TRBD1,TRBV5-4,TGTGCCAGCAGGGATGGAGGGACAGGGGCCTATGGCTACACCTTC,CASRDGGTGAYGYTF
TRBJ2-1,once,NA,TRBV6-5,TGTGCCACCAGGTTCCGGGACCGAGTGTACAATGAGCAGTTCTTC,CATRFRDRVYNEQFF
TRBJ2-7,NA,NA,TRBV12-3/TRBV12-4,TGTGCCAGCAGCGGAGCCTTCTCCTACGAGCAGTACTTC,CASSGAFSYEQYF
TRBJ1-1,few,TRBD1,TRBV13,TGTGCCAGCAGCTTACTTGGACAGGGCTTGCCGGCTTTCTTT,CASSLLGQGLPAFF
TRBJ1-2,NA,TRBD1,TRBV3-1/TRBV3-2,TGTGCCAGCAGCCAACTTAACAGGATAGACAGGGGTCCGTTTGGCTACACCTTC,CASSQLNRIDRGPFGYTF
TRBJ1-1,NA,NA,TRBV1,TGCACCAGCAGCCATGTCTGGGGGTTGTTAAAAAAAACTGAAGCTTTCTTT,CTSSHVWGLLKKTEAFF
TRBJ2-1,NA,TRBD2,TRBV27,TGTGCCAGCAGCCGGTCGGCTAGCGGGGGTTTTGAGCAGTTCTTC,CASSRSASGGFEQFF
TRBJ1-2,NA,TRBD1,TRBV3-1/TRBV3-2,TGTGCCAGCAGCCAAGTCACAGGGGATGGCTACACCTTC,CASSQVTGDGYTF
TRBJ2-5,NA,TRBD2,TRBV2,TGTGCCAGCTTTAGGCCTAGCGGGGAAATCCAAGAGACCCAGTACTTC,CASFRPSGEIQETQYF
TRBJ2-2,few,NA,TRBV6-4,TGTGCCAGCAGTGAGGGACAGAACACCGGGGAGCTGTTTTTT,CASSEGQNTGELFF
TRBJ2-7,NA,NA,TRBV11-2,TGTGCCAGCAGTCTTACGGGGTCGAAGCAGTACTTC,CASSLTGSKQYF
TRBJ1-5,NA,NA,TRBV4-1,TGCGCCAGCAGCCCCGGGTTAAGCAATCAGCCCCAGCATTTT,CASSPGLSNQPQHF
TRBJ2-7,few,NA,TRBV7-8,TGTGCCAGCAGCTTACGGCTCACCTACGAGCAGTACTTC,CASSLRLTYEQYF
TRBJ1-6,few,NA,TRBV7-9,TGTGCCAGCAGCTTTAACGGCAGAGGTTCACCCCTCCACTTT,CASSFNGRGSPLHF
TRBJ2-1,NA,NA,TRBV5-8,TGTGCCAGCAGTGAAGCCGGGACTGGCGATGAGCAGTTCTTC,CASSEAGTGDEQFF
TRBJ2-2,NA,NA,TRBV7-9,TGTGCCAGCAGCTTAGTTAGCGGGGAGCTGTTTTTT,CASSLVSGELFF
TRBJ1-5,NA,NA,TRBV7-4,TGTGCCAGCAGCTCCAAATGGACAGTTAGCAATCAGCCCCAGCATTTT,CASSSKWTVSNQPQHF